The TCR beta chain under discussion was sequenced for a study of T-cell reconstitution after alpha-beta-depleted transplantation in children. Unmatched junction bases numbered 6, after V lost 2 bases and J lost 4 bases. Germline V gene sequence: CDR1 MDHEN, CDR2 SYDVKM. There are 16 residues in the CDR3. Unique molecular identifiers tagged the TCRbeta library. TCRdb re-called the PCR reads with MiXCR, one entry per CDR3 protein. This table has approximately 340,000 distinct CDR3 sequences, 10% appearing once. The receptor was isolated from a human donor who donated a stem cell graft to a child with acute lymphoblastic leukemia. The sample was PBMCs from the stem cell graft donor, taken from the stem cell graft. The chain has TRBV28 and TRBJ2-3; 10 nucleotides match TRBD2. Here the CDR3 reads CASSLDGAGGSDTQYF. The CDR3 nucleotides are TGTGCCAGCAGTTTAGATGGAGCGGGGGGGTCAGATACGCAGTATTTT.